This T cell receptor beta chain was captured by sequencing in a study of T cells in severe cutaneous drug reactions (dated by TCRdb to about 2019). At the level of the whole study: Between the early 2010s and the late 2010s, patients were recruited from Taiwan, Thailand and a European registry network. The Naranjo algorithm and the ALDEN drug causality algorithm were used to assign the culprit drug. Only patients with a probable or definite SJS/TEN or DRESS diagnosis by RegiSCAR criteria were enrolled. The study combined bulk TCR sequencing with single-cell sequencing, quantitative PCR validation, functional assays and transgenic mouse experiments. Libraries used iRepertoire multiplex PCR; authors cited a comparison showing similar capture of abundant clonotypes across iRepertoire and 5' RACE methods with or without UMI. Biological samples, such as blister fluids/cells and PBMC, were collected from patients during the acute or recovery stage. Paper-wide results and their limitations: A public TCRbeta CDR3, present at a mean of approximately 13% in all seven CBZ-SJS/TEN blister samples, was undetectable or scarce in PBMC from tolerant controls and healthy donors. Whether the public TCR generalizes to SJS/TEN caused by other drugs was noted by the authors as still needing further study. CBZ-SJS/TEN patients showed strongly increased TRBV12-4 usage, with an average of about 31% in blister cells and 4% to 5.5% in PBMC.

The donors whose samples were sequenced had carbamazepine-induced Stevens-Johnson syndrome or toxic epidermal necrolysis (CBZ-SJS/TEN). The peripheral blood repertoires were taken from CBZ-SJS/TEN patients of two origins, a few Han Chinese and six or seven European. To look for drug-specific clonotypes, next-generation sequencing was used to profile the T cell receptor repertoires of patients with drug-induced severe cutaneous adverse reactions. The RNA was isolated from either blister cells of skin lesions or peripheral blood mononuclear cells. The germline V gene (reference sequence) yields SEHNR for CDR1 and FQNEAQ for CDR2. The CDR3 contains 13 residues, cysteine and phenylalanine counted. No DNA was logged. Judged by frequency, this clonotype is medium-sized (0.01 to 0.1%); no count was given. This clone's antigen is unknown. For both bulk and single-cell sequencing, libraries were prepared with the iRepertoire multiplex PCR system using TCR subtype-specific primers. Multiplex PCR with primers aimed at the V, D and J gene regions produced the bulk TCR beta libraries. Bulk TCR library preparation used roughly 100-500 ng of RNA per sample as input. An Illumina MiSeq was used to sequence the bulk TCR beta amplicons. On the study's bioinformatics: Sample misassignments and low-quality sequencing reads were filtered out during quality control steps. The amino acids lying between the V-gene Y[YFLI]C motif and the J-segment [FW]GXGT motif were defined as CDR3. TRBV and TRBJ gene assignments and CDR3 clonotypes followed the IMGT database. Per-sample TRBV expression was normalized to the mean of the same gene in PBMC from a few dozen healthy donors. After reprocessing by TCRdb, each CDR3 protein sequence is one entry, and no DNA is given. Here the V and J calls rest on TCRdb's processing, not on the authors' analysis. This sample's table lists about 1,900 distinct CDR3 sequences. The ten top clones hold around 30% of the sample.

The clonotype was recovered from a human donor with Stevens-Johnson syndrome, a severe cutaneous drug reaction. Sample: PBMCs. The chain links TRBV7-9 with TRBJ2-7. CDR3 sequence: CASSSTLTYEQYF.